This T cell receptor (beta chain) was captured in a study of CD8 T cells in Susac syndrome. Germline V gives CDR1 MNHEY, CDR2 SMNVEV (reference sequence). Between the trimmed V and J ends, which lost 8 bases and 3 bases, there was a span of 13 bases. The CDR3 totals 13 residues. Random hexamers served to reverse transcribe about 0.5 to 1 ug RNA. TCRdb reanalysed the immunoSEQ multiplex PCR reads using MiXCR and keeps one entry per CDR3 protein. Of roughly 80,000 distinct CDR3 sequences in the sample, roughly 94% were seen once. The sequence derives from a human donor with Susac syndrome. Source material: CD8+ T cells from PBMCs. The chain is built from TRBV27 and TRBJ2-5, with TRBD1 as a possible D gene (6 bases). CDR3 sequence reads: CASVGWDKETQYF. The CDR3 DNA follows: TGTGCCAGCGTAGGTTGGGACAAAGAGACCCAGTACTTC.